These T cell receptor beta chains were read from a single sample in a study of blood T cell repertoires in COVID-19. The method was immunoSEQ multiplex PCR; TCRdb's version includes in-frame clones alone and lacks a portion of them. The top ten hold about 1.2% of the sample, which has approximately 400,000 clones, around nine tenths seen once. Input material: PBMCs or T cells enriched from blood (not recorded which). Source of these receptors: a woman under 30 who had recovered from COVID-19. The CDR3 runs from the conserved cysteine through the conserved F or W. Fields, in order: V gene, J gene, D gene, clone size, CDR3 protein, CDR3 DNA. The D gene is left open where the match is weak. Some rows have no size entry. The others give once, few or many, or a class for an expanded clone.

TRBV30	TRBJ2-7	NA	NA	CAWSVSIYEQYF	TGTGCCTGGAGTGTGTCTATCTACGAGCAGTACTTC
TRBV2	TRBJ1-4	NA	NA	CASRHAGVNEKLFF	TGTGCCAGCAGGCATGCAGGGGTCAATGAAAAACTGTTTTTT
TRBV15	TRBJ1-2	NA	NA	CATSRDSNYGYTF	TGTGCCACCAGCAGGGACAGTAACTATGGCTACACCTTC
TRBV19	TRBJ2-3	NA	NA	CASSKETVKLDTQYF	TGTGCCAGTAGTAAGGAGACTGTAAAATTAGATACGCAGTATTTT
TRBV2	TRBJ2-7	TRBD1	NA	CATRTTGTSYEQYF	TGTGCCACCCGAACGACAGGGACGTCCTACGAGCAGTACTTC
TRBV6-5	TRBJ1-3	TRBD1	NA	CASKPDRHGNTIYF	TGTGCCAGCAAGCCGGACAGGCACGGAAACACCATATATTTT
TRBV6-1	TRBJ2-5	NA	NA	CASSEVGGTETQYF	TGTGCCAGCAGTGAGGTGGGGGGAACGGAGACCCAGTACTTC
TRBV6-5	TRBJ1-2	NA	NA	CASSRDRTGYTF	TGTGCCAGCAGTCGAGACAGGACTGGCTACACCTTC
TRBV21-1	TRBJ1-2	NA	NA	CASSKLCDGGGKYGYTF	TGTGCCAGCAGCAAACTGTGCGACGGCGGGGGGAAGTATGGCTACACCTTC
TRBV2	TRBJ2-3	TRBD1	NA	CASSVGTGTTDTQYF	TGTGCCAGCAGCGTCGGGACAGGGACGACAGATACGCAGTATTTT
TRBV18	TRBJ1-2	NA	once	CASSPGQPPSAYGYTF	TGTGCCAGCTCACCGGGCCAGCCTCCCTCCGCCTATGGCTACACCTTC
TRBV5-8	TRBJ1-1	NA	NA	CASSFVVNTEAFF	TGTGCCAGCAGCTTCGTAGTGAACACTGAAGCTTTCTTT
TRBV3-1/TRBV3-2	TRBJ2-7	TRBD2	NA	CASSQDTGGIYEQYF	TGTGCCAGCAGCCAAGATACGGGGGGGATCTACGAGCAGTACTTC
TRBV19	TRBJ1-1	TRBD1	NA	CASTGQGRTEAFF	TGTGCCAGTACCGGACAGGGGCGAACTGAAGCTTTCTTT
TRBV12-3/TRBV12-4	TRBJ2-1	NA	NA	CASSLFRDEQFF	TGTGCCAGCAGTTTATTCCGAGATGAGCAGTTCTTC
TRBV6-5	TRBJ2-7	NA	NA	CASSYLTGTHSYEQYF	TGTGCCAGCAGTTACCTAACCGGGACACATTCCTACGAGCAGTACTTC
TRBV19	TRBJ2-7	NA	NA	CASSIGSRQDYEQYF	TGTGCCAGTAGTATTGGCAGCCGACAGGACTACGAGCAGTACTTC
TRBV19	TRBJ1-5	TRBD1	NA	CASSIADRGGGPQHF	TGTGCCAGTAGTATAGCCGACAGGGGAGGTGGGCCCCAGCATTTT
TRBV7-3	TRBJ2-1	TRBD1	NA	CASGHGQGSYNEQFF	TGTGCCAGCGGCCACGGACAGGGCTCCTACAATGAGCAGTTCTTC
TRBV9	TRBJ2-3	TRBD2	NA	CASSGGGERGITDTQYF	TGTGCCAGCAGCGGGGGCGGGGAGCGGGGCATCACAGATACGCAGTATTTT
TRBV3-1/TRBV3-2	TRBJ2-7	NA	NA	CASSLTGSRYEQYF	TGTGCCAGCAGCCTTACAGGGAGTAGGTACGAGCAGTACTTC
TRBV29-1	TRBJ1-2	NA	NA	CSAKDTHMDGYTF	TGCAGCGCGAAGGACACCCATATGGATGGCTACACCTTC
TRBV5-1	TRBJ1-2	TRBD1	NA	CASSLSTGGSDGYTF	TGCGCCAGCAGCTTATCTACAGGGGGGAGTGATGGCTACACCTTC
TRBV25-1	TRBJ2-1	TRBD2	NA	CASSALAGEINEQFF	TGTGCCAGCAGTGCCCTGGCGGGGGAGATCAATGAGCAGTTCTTC